This TCR beta chain stems from a study of shared clonotypes between healthy human individuals. Using immunoSEQ multiplex PCR, the repertoire was profiled, and TCRdb retains in-frame clones only, with some absent. The sample comprises some 1.5 million clones, nearly 99% of which are singletons, and about 0.4% rests with the top ten. Note on this clone: No antigen is known for it.

The CDR3 totals 12 residues. The germline gives CDR1 KGHSH, CDR2 LQKENI. Trimming took off 4 bases at V and 3 bases at J, with 6 bases between the two ends. The study's findings and limits: Larger estimated richness was generally recorded for naive subsets relative to memory subsets.

The clonotype comes from a man aged 30 to 45 in good health. V usage is TRBV18 and J usage is TRBJ2-5; D gene unclear. The sequencing input was naive CD4+ T cells sorted from blood. The subset denotes: CD45RA+ positively selected. The CDR3 bases are TGTGCCAGCTCACAACCAAAAGAGACCCAGTACTTC. Protein product: CASSQPKETQYF.